Shown below are 3 T cell receptor beta chains from a single sample sequenced in a study of T cell responses to AZD1222 COVID-19 vaccine. Produced via immunoSEQ multiplex PCR; TCRdb's table is partial and in-frame only. The repertoire holds about 120,000 clones, with over 70% as singletons. The sample consisted of peripheral blood, taken on day 0 of AZD1222 vaccination. The receptors stem from an adult in good health.

This rearrangement joins TRBV7-2 to TRBJ2-7, with TRBD2 identical over 9 bases. This CDR3 has 15 residues. Germline CDR1 reads SGHTA; CDR2 reads FQGNSA. V dropped 3 bases and J dropped 0; count of bases not matched to a gene: 3. In nucleotides, the CDR3 is TGTGCCAGCAGCTTGACTAGCGGTGACTCCTACGAGCAGTACTTC. This translates into CASSLTSGDSYEQYF.

V gene TRBV6-5 combines with J gene TRBJ1-4, with 9 bases matching TRBD1. Germline CDR1 and CDR2: MNHEY and SVGAGI. Trimming took 4 bases from V and 8 from J; bases not matched to a gene: 11. The CDR3 length is 16 residues. CDR3 in amino acids: CASSLGQGPSWEKLFF. CDR3 nucleotide sequence: TGTGCCAGCAGTTTGGGACAGGGCCCATCCTGGGAAAAACTGTTTTTT.

The V gene is TRBV5-6, the J gene TRBJ1-2; the match to TRBD1 covers 9 bases. CDR1 is SGHDT, CDR2 YYEEEE, per germline. V lost 7 bases and J lost 8; bases outside the gene matches: 9. This CDR3 spans 13 amino acids. In nucleotides, the CDR3 is TGTGCCAGCGCGCGACAGGGGGTGGTCGGCTACACCTTC. It yields the protein CASARQGVVGYTF.